This is a list of T cell receptor beta chains from one sample in a study of technical replicates of blood from a handful of donors. Here immunoSEQ multiplex PCR was the method, and the copy in TCRdb shows in-frame clones only, minus some. The sample contains 75,000 to 95,000 clones, 96% of which appear only once. Material for sequencing was T cells isolated from PBMCs. The receptor set was obtained from a human donor in good health. Both conserved end residues are trimmed from each CDR3. Each record gives: V gene, CDR3 length, D gene, clone size, CDR3 protein. A D gene is named only where the DNA matches it firmly. Size is omitted from some rows. Given values are once, few, many or a class for expanded clones.

TRBV10-3,14,TRBD1,-,AISEMDRGHRETQY
TRBV4-1,14,-,-,ASSQKTLGLNQPQH
TRBV5-4,11,-,-,ASSHPDYNEQF
TRBV19,12,TRBD2,-,ASSVTSGTDTQY
TRBV30,12,TRBD1,-,AGELDRGPNIQY
TRBV9,11,TRBD1,-,ASSSTGDTEAF
TRBV19,15,-,-,ASSIQGGAGDTGELF
TRBV7-2,12,-,-,ATTGGVSYNEQF
TRBV13,10,TRBD1,-,ASSARGLEQF
TRBV7-3,13,TRBD1,-,ASSHTGQGSYEQY
TRBV5-1,11,-,once,ASKAGGLHEQY
TRBV7-9,12,-,-,ASSLPRESYEQY
TRBV30,12,-,-,AWSVLGSTDTQY
TRBV7-2,9,-,-,ASSLLYEQY
TRBV18,14,TRBD2,-,ASSPKSTSGIIEQY
TRBV6-4,11,-,once,ASSAVWTDTQY
TRBV19,15,TRBD2,-,ASSSYGTSENTGELF